Presented here are 13 T cell receptor beta chains from one specimen sequenced in a study of blood T cell repertoires in COVID-19. The data were produced by immunoSEQ multiplex PCR, yet TCRdb's version contains in-frame clones alone and is incomplete. Among over 55,000 clones listed, roughly 87% were seen once. Sequencing input: peripheral blood. Every receptor here comes from a woman aged 60-70 years with acute or convalescent COVID-19.

The chain carries TRBV7-2 and TRBJ2-5, with D tentatively TRBD2 (5 bases). This CDR3 is 16 amino acids long. Germline V gene sequence: CDR1 SGHTA, CDR2 FQGNSA. V was pared by 1 base and J by 5 bases, with 17 bases between. In DNA, the CDR3 is TGTGCCAGCAGCTTAGGCCAGGTAGCGCCGGGGGAGACCCAGTACTTC. Its protein is CASSLGQVAPGETQYF.

This chain links TRBV5-4 with TRBJ1-2; 9 bases align to TRBD1. Losses at the gene ends were 4 bases for V and 8 bases for J; bases not matched to a gene: 9. Germline values: CDR1 SGHNT, CDR2 YYREEE (reference sequence). The CDR3 is 14 amino acids. The CDR3 nucleotides read TGTGCCAGCAGCCCCTTCACAGGGGGCGAAGGCTACACCTTC. This codes for CASSPFTGGEGYTF. Drawing the rest from reference TRBV5-4 and TRBJ1-2, the complete variable domain is ETGVTQSPTHLIKTRGQQVTLRCSSQSGHNTVSWYQQALGQGPQFIFQYYREEENGRGNFPPRFSGLQFPNYSSELNVNALELDDSALYLCASSPFTGGEGYTFGSGTRLTVV.

The chain recombines TRBV9 with TRBJ2-3, with D perhaps TRBD2 (6 bases). Germline assignment: CDR1 SGDLS and CDR2 YYNGEE. Deletions cut 4 bases from V and 1 base from J, with 16 bases between. This CDR3 spans 16 amino acids. The CDR3 here is CASSHPSAGGTDTQYF. The CDR3 nucleotides read TGTGCCAGCAGCCACCCTAGCGCTGGCGGCACAGATACGCAGTATTTT.

This rearrangement joins TRBV2 to TRBJ1-2; 9 positions match TRBD1. The CDR3 totals 14 residues. V lost 8 bases to trimming and J lost 6 bases; unmatched junction nucleotides: 10. Germline-derived CDR1 and CDR2 are SNHLY and FYNNEI. CDR3 region: CASGVTGGQDGYTF. The CDR3 nucleotides read TGTGCCAGCGGGGTTACAGGGGGCCAGGATGGCTACACCTTC.

The chain uses TRBV5-4 and TRBJ2-7, with 10 bases aligning to TRBD2. V lost 0 bases to trimming and J lost 7 bases; unmatched junction nucleotides: 7. The germline V gene encodes CDR1 SGHNT and CDR2 YYREEE (reference sequence). This CDR3 contains 15 residues. For the CDR3, the DNA is TGTGCCAGCAGCTTGGCACTAGCGGGGACTGGGGAGCAGTACTTC. Its translation is CASSLALAGTGEQYF.

The chain is built from TRBV7-2 and TRBJ1-2, with 11 positions matching TRBD1. V was pared by 0 bases and J by 4 bases, with 7 bases of the junction left unmatched. This CDR3 spans 17 amino acids. Germline CDR1 reads SGHTA; CDR2 reads FQGNSA. CDR3 region: CASSLARTGGGGYGYTF. DNA for the CDR3: TGTGCCAGCAGCTTAGCGAGGACAGGGGGCGGGGGCTATGGCTACACCTTC.

This clone was seen a single time. V usage is TRBV11-2 and J usage is TRBJ2-2, with D perhaps TRBD1 (5 bases). The germline V gene encodes CDR1 SGHAT and CDR2 FQNNGV. The CDR3 length is 16 residues. The ends were cut back, 1 base at V and 4 bases at J, with 13 bases in the middle. The CDR3 DNA reads as TGTGCCAGCAGCTTAGGTCCAGGGCGGATCACCGGGGAGCTGTTTTTT. It translates to CASSLGPGRITGELFF.

This chain connects TRBV4-3 to TRBJ1-6; possibly TRBD1 for D (5 bases). The CDR3 consists of 14 residues. Germline CDR1 LGHNA, CDR2 YSLEER. V was trimmed by 0 bases and J by 10 bases, leaving 10 bases between them. CDR3 region: CASSQDREDSPLHF. Here the CDR3 DNA reads TGCGCCAGCAGCCAAGACAGGGAGGACTCACCCCTCCACTTT.

The rearrangement joins TRBV6-5 to TRBJ2-2; 8 bases fit TRBD1. This CDR3 spans 15 amino acids. CDR1 and CDR2 (germline): MNHEY, SVGAGI. V was clipped by 5 bases and J by 5 bases; unmatched bases: 7. Written as DNA, the CDR3 is TGTGCCAGCAGTCTTGGACAGGGCTGGACCGGGGAGCTGTTTTTT. This gives the protein CASSLGQGWTGELFF.

This chain connects TRBV6-1 to TRBJ1-5, with TRBD1 as a possible D gene (6 bases). CDR3 length: 14 residues. Germline CDR1 and CDR2: MNHNS and SASEGT. V lost 0 bases and J lost 9, with 12 bases in between. CDR3 sequence (DNA): TGTGCCAGCAGTGAAGCGGGGGCTCGTTGGCCCCAGCATTTT. It translates to CASSEAGARWPQHF.

This clone showed up just once. The rearrangement joins TRBV19 to TRBJ1-3; the D is unclear. Trimming removed 9 bases from V and 7 bases from J, with 19 bases in between. In germline, CDR1 is LNHDA, CDR2 SQIVND (reference sequence). The CDR3 length is 14 residues. The CDR3 region has the DNA TGTGCCAGCCGCGGGTTTGGTTTCTCCAACACCATATATTTT. As protein: CASRGFGFSNTIYF.

This clone was seen a few times. CDR3 loop: CASSPRRGADINYGYTF. The CDR3 DNA follows: TGCGCCAGCAGCCCACGACGGGGGGCCGATATTAACTATGGCTACACCTTC. The chain links TRBV5-1 to TRBJ1-2; TRBD1 might be the D (6 bases). The CDR3 runs to 17 residues. CDR1 is SGHRS, CDR2 YFSETQ, per germline. The V end lost 4 bases, the J end lost 1 base, and 20 bases lay between the germline ends.

This clone showed up just a few times. The genes are TRBV10-3 and TRBJ2-2; 9 bases agree with TRBD2. This CDR3 has 17 residues. Trimming took 4 bases from V and 6 from J; bases not matched to a gene: 12. CDR1 and CDR2 (germline): ENHRY, SYGVKD. CDR3 loop: CAISVKAGGPEAGELFF. The CDR3 DNA follows: TGTGCCATCAGTGTAAAAGCGGGGGGCCCCGAAGCCGGGGAGCTGTTTTTT.